One and the same sample provided the 2 T cell receptor beta chains below, sequenced in a study of blood T cells in healthy people across ages. With a J-beta primer mix and a sample-barcoded 5' primer, a second PCR ran about 7 to 12 cycles. TCRdb analysed the 5' RACE reads with MiXCR anew, one entry per CDR3 protein. The sample shows over 950,000 distinct CDR3 sequences, approximately 38% of them seen only once. The sample taken for sequencing was blood. These receptors all stem from a man between 18 and 35 years old in good health.

The chain combines TRBV7-6 with TRBJ2-7; tentatively, D is TRBD2 (5 bases). The ends were cut back, 2 bases at V and 6 bases at J, with 11 bases in the middle. The germline gives CDR1 SGHVS, CDR2 FNYEAQ. This CDR3 region has 13 residues. The CDR3 is CASSLMLGSEQYF. In nucleotides, the CDR3 is TGTGCCAGCAGCTTAATGTTAGGGAGCGAGCAGTACTTC.

The table lists this clonotype with a few counts. The gene calls are TRBV29-1 and TRBJ1-2, with no clear D. This CDR3 region has 12 residues. Trimming removed 3 bases at V and 7 bases at J, with 12 bases between. Germline assignment: CDR1 SQVTM and CDR2 ANQGSEA. The CDR3 loop reads CSVDRTVSGYTF. CDR3 in DNA: TGCAGCGTTGATAGGACCGTTAGTGGCTACACCTTC.